Listed here is a single TCR beta chain. In the original analysis: Reference gene primer amplification yielded estimated nucleated cell counts. Generated by immunoSEQ multiplex PCR, the TCRdb table keeps only in-frame clones and is missing some. D and trimming come from the DNA, and the V and J calls and clone size come from that table. The profile shows 250,000 to 350,000 clones, 88% of them singletons. The germline gives CDR1 LGHNA, CDR2 YNFKEQ. V shed 5 bases and J shed 2 bases, with 13 bases lying between them. The CDR3 runs 14 residues. The data derive from a study of blood T cell repertoires in COVID-19. On the study more broadly: There were acute and convalescent COVID-19 samples, and they came from the United States, Italy and Spain. The cDNA or gDNA used as material had been derived from T cells, B-cell-depleted T cells, or PBMCs.

The specimen was peripheral blood. The chain links TRBV4-2 to TRBJ2-7, with a weak D call TRBD1 (5 bases). This receptor was obtained from a woman aged 45 to 65 with active or convalescent COVID-19. The CDR3, as DNA: TGTGCCAGCAGCGAAAGACAGCTCCCCTACGAGCAGTACTTC. As protein: CASSERQLPYEQYF.